This is a list of T cell receptor beta chains from one sample in a study of blood T cell repertoires in COVID-19. Sequenced by immunoSEQ multiplex PCR; TCRdb stores in-frame clones only, minus some. The repertoire holds 200,000 or so clones, with 85% to 90% as singletons. The sequenced sample consisted of peripheral blood. The receptors shown here come from a person between 65 and 80 years old with COVID-19, enrolled during active disease. The CDR3 runs from the conserved cysteine through the conserved F or W. D genes are given only for firm matches. Part of the rows lack a size; the others show once, few, many or a class for expanded clones.

D,size,J,V,DNA,CDR3
TRBD1,.,TRBJ1-2,TRBV14,TGTGCCAGCAGCCCTCGACAGGGTTACTATGGCTACACCTTC,CASSPRQGYYGYTF
.,.,TRBJ1-5,TRBV7-9,TGTGCCAGCAGCCCCCCGGGGTCAAATCAGCCCCAGCATTTT,CASSPPGSNQPQHF
.,.,TRBJ2-7,TRBV6-6,TGTGCCAGCAGTTACGATAGCGGCAAAGATGGTAAGATCTTC,CASSYDSGKDGKIF
TRBD1,.,TRBJ1-4,TRBV30,TGTGCCGGGACAGGGGGGAGGGAAAAACTGTTTTTT,CAGTGGREKLFF
TRBD1,.,TRBJ1-1,TRBV19,TGTGCCAGTAGTAGCGTAGGACAGGGAGAAGCTTTCTTT,CASSSVGQGEAFF
.,once,TRBJ2-2,TRBV5-6,TGTGCCAGCAGCTTGGGAGGAGGGGAGCTGTTTTTT,CASSLGGGELFF
.,.,TRBJ2-3,TRBV18,TGTGCCAGCTCACCAATCCCTTTTTTTACTAGCACAGATACGCAGTATTTT,CASSPIPFFTSTDTQYF
.,.,TRBJ1-1,TRBV7-2,TGTGCCAGCAGTAGAACAGTCTACACTGAAGCTTTCTTT,CASSRTVYTEAFF
.,.,TRBJ2-4,TRBV5-1,TGCGCCAGCAGCTTGTCCCCAGGGGCCATTCAGTACTTC,CASSLSPGAIQYF
TRBD1,.,TRBJ2-1,TRBV11-3,TGTGCCAGCAGCTCTAAAAAGACCGGGACAGCCTACAATGAGCAGTTCTTC,CASSSKKTGTAYNEQFF
.,.,TRBJ2-1,TRBV7-3,TGTGCCAGCAGCTTAGCAGGGGCTCCACCATACAATGAGCAGTTCTTC,CASSLAGAPPYNEQFF
.,.,TRBJ2-1,TRBV27,TGTGCCAGCAGTCCTATTTTTCGGACAGTGAACAATGAGCAGTTCTTC,CASSPIFRTVNNEQFF
.,few,TRBJ1-6,TRBV11-2,TGTGCCAGCAGCCCTGGGCGTTATAATTCACCCCTCCACTTT,CASSPGRYNSPLHF
.,.,TRBJ1-5,TRBV28,TGTGCCACCACTTTAATTACAGGGAATCAGCCCCAGCATTTT,CATTLITGNQPQHF
TRBD2,.,TRBJ2-1,TRBV7-3,TGTGCCAGCAGCGAACTAGCGGGGGGGCCGTATGAGCAGTTCTTC,CASSELAGGPYEQFF
TRBD1,.,TRBJ2-3,TRBV28,TGTGCCAGCAGTCCCAGGGGGTTACTCACAGATACGCAGTATTTT,CASSPRGLLTDTQYF
.,many,TRBJ2-7,TRBV5-1,TGCGCCAGCAGCGAATCCCCACAGGGCACCCACGAGCAGTACTTC,CASSESPQGTHEQYF
TRBD1,.,TRBJ1-1,TRBV4-1,TGCGCCAGCAGCCAAGATAGTACAGGGGAGGTTGCTTTCTTT,CASSQDSTGEVAFF
.,.,TRBJ1-6,TRBV3-1/TRBV3-2,TGTGCCAGCAGCCAAGTCGGGGGGACGGTCGATTCACCCCTCCACTTT,CASSQVGGTVDSPLHF
.,once,TRBJ1-1,TRBV12-3/TRBV12-4,TGTGCCATCCGGGACTTGAACACTGAAGCTTTCTTT,CAIRDLNTEAFF
TRBD1,.,TRBJ1-2,TRBV29-1,TGCAGCGTCACAGGGGGAAATGGCTACACCTTC,CSVTGGNGYTF
.,.,TRBJ1-2,TRBV19,TGTGCCAGTACGTCTACGGGCAGGGTCTATGGCTACACCTTC,CASTSTGRVYGYTF
.,.,TRBJ2-2,TRBV2,TGTGCCAGCGTTGCAACGGTGAACACCGGGGAGCTGTTTTTT,CASVATVNTGELFF
.,.,TRBJ1-2,TRBV3-1/TRBV3-2,TGTGCCAGCAGCTTGGACAACCGTGGCTACACCTTC,CASSLDNRGYTF
.,once,TRBJ1-2,TRBV5-1,TGCGCCAGCAGCTTCACCGAGACAGCTGGGGGCTACACCTTC,CASSFTETAGGYTF
.,.,TRBJ2-2,TRBV29-1,TGCAGCGTTAGGGGGGGAGGAAATCGGTCCGGGGAGCTGTTTTTT,CSVRGGGNRSGELFF
TRBD1,.,TRBJ2-7,TRBV7-2,TGTGCCAGCAGCTTGGCCGGGACAGGGGTCTACGAGCAGTACTTC,CASSLAGTGVYEQYF
.,.,TRBJ2-1,TRBV19,TGTGCCAGTAGTATCGGCCGAACTAGCACCTATTTTTACAATGAGCAGTTCTTC,CASSIGRTSTYFYNEQFF
.,.,TRBJ1-1,TRBV7-2,TGTGCCAGCAGCTTAGAACAGACCCGTGTTTTCTTT,CASSLEQTRVFF
.,once,TRBJ1-1,TRBV2,TGTGCCAGCAGGGTTACAATAGCTAACACTGAAGCTTTCTTT,CASRVTIANTEAFF
TRBD1,.,TRBJ1-4,TRBV5-1,TGCGCCAGCAGTTCCGCCCCGACAGGGAATAATGAAAAACTGTTTTTT,CASSSAPTGNNEKLFF
TRBD1,.,TRBJ1-2,TRBV19,TGTGCCAGTAGTCGGGACAGAGAAGACTATGGCTACACCTTC,CASSRDREDYGYTF
.,.,TRBJ2-2,TRBV3-1/TRBV3-2,TGTGCCAGCAGCCAATGGCCCCTCGGCAGGGGTCCCGGGGAGCTGTTTTTT,CASSQWPLGRGPGELFF
.,.,TRBJ1-1,TRBV10-3,TGTGCCATCAGTGAAAAAGGGGGCACTGAAGCTTTCTTT,CAISEKGGTEAFF
.,few,TRBJ2-5,TRBV2,TGTGCCAGCAGTGCGGTCCAGACCCAGTACTTC,CASSAVQTQYF
.,.,TRBJ1-4,TRBV7-8,TGTGCCAGCAGCTTAGCGCTGGGGGGACGATCCGAAAAACTGTTTTTT,CASSLALGGRSEKLFF
.,once,TRBJ1-1,TRBV7-5,TGTGTCAGAAGCAGCAACAGGGAAAGGAGCACTGAAGCTTTCTTT,CVRSSNRERSTEAFF
TRBD2,once,TRBJ2-3,TRBV7-9,TGTGCCAGCAGCTTAGTGGTGGGACTAGCGGGGGATACGCAGTATTTT,CASSLVVGLAGDTQYF
TRBD1,.,TRBJ1-1,TRBV6-2/TRBV6-3,TGTGCCAGCAGTTACTCGGGACAGGGGCGGAATGAAGCTTTCTTT,CASSYSGQGRNEAFF
TRBD2,few,TRBJ2-7,TRBV7-2,TGTGCCAGCAGCCCCTCCTTCAGCGGGGGGTACGAGCAGTACTTC,CASSPSFSGGYEQYF
TRBD1,.,TRBJ2-2,TRBV3-1/TRBV3-2,TGTGCCAGCAGCCACAGGGGGACCGGGGAGCTGTTTTTT,CASSHRGTGELFF
.,once,TRBJ2-1,TRBV12-3/TRBV12-4,TGTGCCAGCACCCAACTCCTAACTGGTGAGCAGTTCTTC,CASTQLLTGEQFF